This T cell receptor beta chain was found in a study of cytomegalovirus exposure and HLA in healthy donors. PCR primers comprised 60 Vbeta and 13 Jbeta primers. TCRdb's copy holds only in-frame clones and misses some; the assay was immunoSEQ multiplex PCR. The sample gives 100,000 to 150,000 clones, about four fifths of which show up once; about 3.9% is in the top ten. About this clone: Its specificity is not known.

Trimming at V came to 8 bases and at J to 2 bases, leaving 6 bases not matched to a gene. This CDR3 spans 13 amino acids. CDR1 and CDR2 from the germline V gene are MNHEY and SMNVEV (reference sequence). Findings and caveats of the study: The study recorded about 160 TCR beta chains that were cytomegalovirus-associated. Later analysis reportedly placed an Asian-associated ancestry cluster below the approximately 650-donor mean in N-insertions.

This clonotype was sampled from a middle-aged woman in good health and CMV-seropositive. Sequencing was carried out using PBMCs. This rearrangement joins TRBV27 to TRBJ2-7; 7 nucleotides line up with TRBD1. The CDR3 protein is CASGPGQTYEQYF. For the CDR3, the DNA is TGTGCCAGCGGCCCGGGACAGACCTACGAGCAGTACTTC.